What follows are 21 T cell receptor beta chains derived from one specimen sequenced in a study of blood T cell repertoires in COVID-19 (TCRdb year 2020). The library relied on the immunoSEQ multiplex PCR assay. As stored in TCRdb, this immuneACCESS dataset retains in-frame rearrangements with V and J assigned. A fraction of the clones does not appear; measured against another copy, unresolved V genes explain less than half of the discrepancy, and the remainder lacks a known reason. The sample table holds roughly 230,000 clones, of which about 86% were seen once. The ten most abundant clones make up roughly 3.1% of the sample. Source material: PBMCs or T cells enriched from blood (not recorded which). The receptors come from a man in his forties or fifties who had recovered from COVID-19.

The chain is built from TRBV5-1 and TRBJ1-1; D is possibly TRBD1 (5 bases). The germline CDR1 and CDR2 sequences are SGHRS and YFSETQ. CDR3 size: 14 residues. With 4 bases removed from V and 5 bases from J, the gap between germline ends came to 15 bases. The CDR3 is CASSRGDGGTEAFF. CDR3 coding DNA: TGCGCCAGCAGCCGAGGGGACGGGGGGACTGAAGCTTTCTTT.

The gene calls are TRBV5-1 and TRBJ1-2; D ambiguous. V lost 0 bases to trimming and J lost 2 bases, with 8 bases between them. The CDR3 is made up of 14 amino acids. Germline values: CDR1 SGHRS, CDR2 YFSETQ. Written as DNA, the CDR3 is TGCGCCAGCAGCTTGGGGGCAGGAAACTATGGCTACACCTTC. Encoded protein: CASSLGAGNYGYTF.

V is TRBV11-2 and J is TRBJ2-1; D call uncertain. This CDR3 is built from 12 residues. Trimming took off 2 bases at V and 7 bases at J, with 6 bases between the two ends. Germline-derived CDR1 and CDR2 are SGHAT and FQNNGV. The CDR3 loop is CASSLYGNEQFF. CDR3 nucleotides: TGTGCCAGCAGCTTATACGGGAATGAGCAGTTCTTC.

The chain recombines TRBV19 with TRBJ2-5; a possible D gene is TRBD2 (6 bases). This CDR3 contains 15 residues. CDR1 is LNHDA, CDR2 SQIVND, per germline (reference sequence). The V and J ends lost 3 bases and 2 bases respectively, with 13 bases between them. CDR3 residues: CASSMGGFGQETQYF. The DNA for the CDR3 is TGTGCCAGTAGTATGGGGGGTTTCGGGCAAGAGACCCAGTACTTC.

The CDR3 DNA sequence: TGTGCCAGCACCCTACTGACTAGCGGGGGACCCTACGAGCAGTACTTC. It is translated as CASTLLTSGGPYEQYF. The genes are TRBV7-9 and TRBJ2-7, with 12 bases aligning to TRBD2. J was trimmed by 2 bases and V by 7 bases; bases with no gene match: 9. The CDR3 is 16 amino acids. Germline V CDR1 and CDR2: SEHNR, FQNEAQ (reference sequence).

The V call is TRBV9, the J call TRBJ2-2; 12 positions match TRBD2. The V segment lost 6 bases and the J segment 3 bases; nucleotides outside the gene matches: 3. CDR3 length equals 15 residues. CDR1 and CDR2 (germline): SGDLS, YYNGEE. The CDR3 nucleotides read TGTGCCAGCACCAGACTAGCGGGAGACACCGGGGAGCTGTTTTTT. This translates into CASTRLAGDTGELFF. Full variable domain (missing parts from reference TRBV9 and TRBJ2-2): DSGVTQTPKHLITATGQRVTLRCSPRSGDLSVYWYQQSLDQGLQFLIQYYNGEERAKGNILERFSAQQFPDLHSELNLSSLELGDSALYFCASTRLAGDTGELFFGEGSRLTVL.

The chain links TRBV19 to TRBJ2-1; 7 bases fit TRBD2. With 4 bases clipped from V and 8 bases from J, the junction kept 8 bases outside the gene matches. CDR1 and CDR2 from the germline V gene are LNHDA and SQIVND (reference sequence). This CDR3 has 14 residues. The CDR3 DNA sequence: TGTGCCAGTAGTACGAGACTAGCTAAGGATGAGCAGTTCTTC. Protein sequence: CASSTRLAKDEQFF.

This chain links TRBV28 with TRBJ2-7; 7 bases line up with TRBD2. Germline trimming cut 3 bases from V and 1 base from J; bases unmatched to any gene: 6. Germline V gene data show CDR1 as MDHEN and CDR2 as SYDVKM. This CDR3 spans 15 amino acids. Here the CDR3 DNA reads TGTGCCAGCAGTTTGGGCAGGGAGGGATCCTACGAGCAGTACTTC. As protein: CASSLGREGSYEQYF.

The chain carries TRBV14 and TRBJ2-3; TRBD2 aligns across 10 bases. This CDR3 is 19 amino acids long. Germline values: CDR1 SGHDN, CDR2 FVKESK. V shed 3 bases, J shed 1 base, and the junction held 13 bases outside the gene matches. The CDR3 DNA sequence: TGTGCCAGCAGCCACATTCTAGCGGGGGAGTTCGTGGGCACAGATACGCAGTATTTT. Amino acids: CASSHILAGEFVGTDTQYF.

V is TRBV7-2 and J is TRBJ1-3; unclear D gene. Germline V gives CDR1 SGHTA, CDR2 FQGNSA. V lost 8 bases, J lost 0 bases, and 11 bases lay in between. The CDR3 length is 14 residues. The CDR3 region has the DNA TGTGCCAGCCTAGCCGAACACTCTGGAAACACCATATATTTT. The encoded protein is CASLAEHSGNTIYF.

The chain joins TRBV3-1 (or the pseudogene TRBV3-2) to TRBJ2-3, with D tentatively TRBD1 (5 bases). With 1 base removed from V and 5 bases from J, the gap between germline ends came to 7 bases. CDR3 length: 13 amino acids. Per germline, CDR1 LGHDT and CDR2 YNNKEL (reference sequence). CDR3 in amino acids: CASSQGTRDTQYF. CDR3 DNA sequence: TGTGCCAGCAGCCAAGGGACAAGAGATACGCAGTATTTT.

The chain carries TRBV9 and TRBJ1-2; maybe TRBD1 (5 bases). Germline V gene sequence: CDR1 SGDLS, CDR2 YYNGEE. Trimming pared 0 bases from V and 1 base from J, leaving 10 bases between. The CDR3 totals 15 residues. CDR3 coding DNA: TGTGCCAGCAGCGTAGACCTGACAGTTAACTATGGCTACACCTTC. Translated, it gives CASSVDLTVNYGYTF.

The gene calls are TRBV28 and TRBJ2-7; 9 bases agree with TRBD2. Germline V CDR1 and CDR2: MDHEN, SYDVKM. The trim removed 8 bases at V and 2 bases at J, leaving 16 bases unmatched. The CDR3 consists of 17 residues. CDR3 DNA: TGTGCCAGCCACTCGGGCTCCTTAGCGGGGGTGCCCTACGAGCAGTACTTC. It encodes CASHSGSLAGVPYEQYF. Full variable domain (missing parts from reference TRBV28 and TRBJ2-7): DVKVTQSSRYLVKRTGEKVFLECVQDMDHENMFWYRQDPGLGLRLIYFSYDVKMKEKGDIPEGYSVSREKKERFSLILESASTNQTSMYLCASHSGSLAGVPYEQYFGPGTRLTVT.

V and J are TRBV12-3 or TRBV12-4 and TRBJ1-1; D gene ambiguous. Between the trimmed V and J ends, which lost 3 bases and 2 bases, there was a span of 4 bases. The CDR3 contains 12 residues. The CDR3 loop reads CASSLTNTEAFF. The CDR3 DNA sequence: TGTGCCAGCAGTTTGACTAACACTGAAGCTTTCTTT.

The chain combines TRBV27 with TRBJ2-7; D possibly corresponds to TRBD1 (6 bases). Germline V CDR1 and CDR2: MNHEY, SMNVEV (reference sequence). The V end was cut by 4 bases, the J end by 0 bases, with 10 bases between. The CDR3 covers 14 residues. This chain's CDR3 is CASSWAGVSYEQYF. CDR3 sequence (DNA): TGTGCCAGCAGTTGGGCAGGGGTCTCCTACGAGCAGTACTTC.

The chain has TRBV15 and TRBJ2-3; perhaps TRBD2 as D (6 bases). Per germline, CDR1 LNHNV and CDR2 YYDKDF (reference sequence). This CDR3 region has 14 residues. The V and J ends lost 1 base and 6 bases respectively, with 11 bases between them. CDR3 nucleotides: TGTGCCACCAGCAGAGCGGGAGACATGGATACGCAGTATTTT. Residues: CATSRAGDMDTQYF.

The DNA of the CDR3 is TGTGCCAGCAGGGGAGGGGGGCCCACCCTCCACTTT. It codes for CASRGGGPTLHF. The chain employs TRBV12-3 or TRBV12-4 and TRBJ1-6, with D tentatively TRBD1 (6 bases). The CDR3 extends over 12 amino acids. Trimming removed 6 bases from V and 14 bases from J, with 14 bases in between.

The rearrangement uses TRBV7-8 and TRBJ1-1; D remains ambiguous. Germline CDR1 and CDR2: SGHVS and FQNEAQ. The CDR3 spans 14 residues. V was shortened by 1 base and J by 0 bases, with 6 bases between the two germline ends. CDR3 bases: TGTGCCAGCAGCTTAGGGCAGATGAACACTGAAGCTTTCTTT. Its protein is CASSLGQMNTEAFF.

This rearrangement joins TRBV19 to TRBJ2-7, with D maybe TRBD1 (5 bases). CDR3 length: 13 residues. Germline V gene data show CDR1 as LNHDA and CDR2 as SQIVND (reference sequence). V shed 6 bases and J shed 2 bases, with 11 bases lying between them. CDR3 in DNA: TGTGCCAGTAGCCCTACAGGCCCCTACGAGCAGTACTTC. As protein: CASSPTGPYEQYF.

This chain joins TRBV7-9 and TRBJ1-5; TRBD1 agrees at 9 bases. Per germline, CDR1 SEHNR and CDR2 FQNEAQ (reference sequence). This CDR3 is built from 15 residues. Unmatched junction bases numbered 4, after V lost 2 bases and J lost 5 bases. CDR3 amino acids: CASSLWGQGHQPQHF. In nucleotides, the CDR3 is TGTGCCAGCAGCTTATGGGGACAGGGTCATCAGCCCCAGCATTTT.

V gene TRBV7-9 combines with J gene TRBJ2-7; no clear D. Trimming removed 5 bases from V and 4 bases from J, with 15 bases in between. This CDR3 is 14 amino acids long. CDR1 SEHNR and CDR2 FQNEAQ come from the germline V gene (reference sequence). The CDR3: CASSLSVVPYEQYF. CDR3 bases: TGTGCCAGCAGCCTGTCGGTAGTTCCGTACGAGCAGTACTTC. Full variable domain (missing parts from reference TRBV7-9 and TRBJ2-7): DTGVSQNPRHKITKRGQNVTFRCDPISEHNRLYWYRQTLGQGPEFLTYFQNEAQLEKSRLLSDRFSAERPKGSFSTLEIQRTEQGDSAMYLCASSLSVVPYEQYFGPGTRLTVT.